Each of the 18 T cell receptor beta chains below was sequenced from the same sample in a study of CD4 T cells in relation to SARS-CoV-2 and coronaviruses (dated by TCRdb to the early 2020s). CD4+ T cells from unexposed donors were collected before the COVID-19 pandemic (2011-2018). The EasySep CD4+ T cell isolation kit was used to isolate CD4+ T cells once the cultures had run for more than 8 days. These TCRs' antigens remain unknown. The method behind the library was the immunoSEQ multiplex PCR assay. TCRdb stores this immuneACCESS table with in-frame sequences only. Part of the clones is absent; in the studies checked, under half of the shortfall reflects unresolved V genes, and no reason is known for the rest. The sample contains just over 25,000 clones, roughly 82% of them found a single time. 8% to 13% of the sample is held by the ten biggest clonotypes. Sequenced input: CD4+ T cells from PBMCs, cultured in vitro. The receptors originated from a human donor in good health.

The table lists this clone with a count of one. The gene calls are TRBV9 and TRBJ2-7; D is undetermined. Trimming took off 4 bases at V and 6 bases at J, with 14 bases between the two ends. This CDR3 is built from 13 residues. Germline CDR1 is SGDLS and CDR2 is YYNGEE. CDR3 residues: CASSPDFRTEQYF. CDR3 bases: TGTGCCAGCAGCCCAGACTTTCGGACCGAGCAGTACTTC.

The chain recombines TRBV3-1 (or the pseudogene TRBV3-2) with TRBJ2-7, with D perhaps matching TRBD2 (5 bases). Per the germline V gene, CDR1 is LGHDT and CDR2 is YNNKEL (reference sequence). V lost 1 base and J 4 bases, leaving 14 bases between the germline ends. The CDR3 has 15 amino acids. CDR3 amino acids: CASSQAPGMGYEQYF. For the CDR3, the DNA is TGTGCCAGCAGCCAAGCCCCGGGGATGGGGTACGAGCAGTACTTC.

This CDR3 is CASSEETANYEQYF. In DNA, the CDR3 is TGTGCCAGCAGTGAAGAGACTGCGAACTACGAGCAGTACTTC. This chain links TRBV2 with TRBJ2-7, with D uncertain. The CDR3 covers 14 residues. The germline V gene encodes CDR1 SNHLY and CDR2 FYNNEI. The V end was cut by 1 base, the J end by 3 bases, with 10 bases between.

The chain carries TRBV9 and TRBJ2-3, with no clear D. The V end was cut by 1 base, the J end by 5 bases, with 5 bases between. The CDR3 loop spans 12 amino acids. Germline values: CDR1 SGDLS, CDR2 YYNGEE. The CDR3: CASSVTQDTQYF. CDR3 nucleotide sequence: TGTGCCAGCAGCGTAACGCAAGATACGCAGTATTTT.

The chain links TRBV28 to TRBJ1-2; no clear D gene. Looked up from germline, CDR1 is MDHEN and CDR2 is SYDVKM. Between the trimmed V and J ends, which lost 1 base and 7 bases, there was a span of 13 bases. The CDR3 has 14 amino acids. CDR3 sequence: CASSLFSGLRGYTF. The DNA for the CDR3 is TGTGCCAGCAGTTTATTTTCCGGGCTTCGTGGCTACACCTTC.

The genes are TRBV7-8 and TRBJ1-6; the D gene is possibly TRBD1 (5 bases). CDR3 length: 15 amino acids. The V and J ends lost 5 bases and 13 bases respectively, with 21 bases between them. The V gene's germline CDR1 is SGHVS and CDR2 FQNEAQ. The DNA of the CDR3 is TGTGCCAGCAGCCCGAACACAGGCGATTTGGCGCCCCTCCACTTT. This gives the protein CASSPNTGDLAPLHF.

The V gene is TRBV3-1 (or the pseudogene TRBV3-2), the J gene TRBJ2-1; no definite D call. Germline CDR1 LGHDT, CDR2 YNNKEL (reference sequence). The V end lost 4 bases, the J end lost 0 bases, and 10 bases lay between the germline ends. This CDR3 comprises 15 residues. The CDR3 region is CASSPGRSSYNEQFF. The CDR3 coding sequence is TGTGCCAGCAGCCCGGGCCGTAGCTCCTACAATGAGCAGTTCTTC.

Here the CDR3 reads CASSQDVNEQFF. The DNA for the CDR3 is TGCGCCAGCAGCCAAGACGTCAATGAGCAGTTCTTC. This chain connects TRBV4-3 to TRBJ2-1; D is ambiguous. This CDR3 has 12 residues. Germline CDR1 and CDR2: LGHNA and YSLEER. Trimming took 0 bases from V and 6 from J, leaving 3 bases between them.

The rearrangement uses TRBV23-1 and TRBJ2-1; D is unresolved. TRBV23-1 is an ORF, and what it does is uncertain. The V end lost 1 base, the J end lost 9 bases, and 10 bases lay between the germline ends. The CDR3 loop spans 13 amino acids. This CDR3 is CASSQLGPGEQFF. The CDR3 bases are TGCGCCAGCAGTCAATTAGGTCCCGGTGAGCAGTTCTTC.

V and J are TRBV5-1 and TRBJ1-5, with D perhaps TRBD1 (6 bases). The CDR3 is made up of 15 amino acids. Germline CDR1 and CDR2: SGHRS and YFSETQ. With 4 bases removed from V and 1 base from J, the gap between germline ends came to 12 bases. CDR3 in amino acids: CASSQSGDSNQPQHF. CDR3 DNA sequence: TGCGCCAGCAGCCAATCAGGGGACAGCAATCAGCCCCAGCATTTT.

This clone is a singleton in its sample. The gene calls are TRBV4-2 and TRBJ1-5; the D gene is possibly TRBD1 (5 bases). Trimming took 0 bases from V and 7 from J, leaving 19 bases between them. The CDR3 extends over 17 amino acids. Germline CDR1 and CDR2: LGHNA and YNFKEQ. As DNA, the CDR3 is TGTGCCAGCAGCCAAGATCCTACCTTCTCTGGGGGGCAGCCCCAGCATTTT. It is translated as CASSQDPTFSGGQPQHF.

The chain links TRBV4-1 to TRBJ2-5; 11 bases fit TRBD2. V lost 0 bases to trimming and J lost 5 bases; unmatched junction nucleotides: 17. The CDR3 loop spans 20 amino acids. CDR1 is MGHRA and CDR2 is YSYEKL in the germline V gene. The CDR3 DNA follows: TGCGCCAGCAGCCAAGAAGGGGTTGCGGCTAGCGGGGGGTCCGGGGAGACCCAGTACTTC. This encodes CASSQEGVAASGGSGETQYF.

The rearrangement links TRBV2 to TRBJ2-6, with D possibly TRBD1 on 5 matching bases. The CDR3 covers 15 residues. Germline loops: CDR1 SNHLY, CDR2 FYNNEI. The V and J ends lost 5 bases and 2 bases respectively, with 10 bases between them. The CDR3 DNA is TGTGCCAGCAGTTCCAGGGTAACTGGGGCCAACGTCCTGACTTTC. It yields the protein CASSSRVTGANVLTF. Filled out from reference TRBV2 and TRBJ2-6, the complete variable domain reads EPEVTQTPSHQVTQMGQEVILRCVPISNHLYFYWYRQILGQKVEFLVSFYNNEISEKSEIFDDQFSVERPDGSNFTLKIRSTKLEDSAMYFCASSSRVTGANVLTFGAGSRLTVL.

The chain couples TRBV7-3 to TRBJ2-1; 9 bases are shared with TRBD2. Looked up from germline, CDR1 is SGHTA and CDR2 is FQGTGA. J was trimmed by 8 bases and V by 3 bases; bases with no gene match: 8. The CDR3 covers 15 residues. The DNA for the CDR3 is TGTGCCAGCAGCTTTGGTCTAGCGGGGTCTTATGAGCAGTTCTTC. This gives the protein CASSFGLAGSYEQFF. Together with reference TRBV7-3 and TRBJ2-1, the CDR3 gives the full variable domain: GAGVSQTPSNKVTEKGKYVELRCDPISGHTALYWYRQSLGQGPEFLIYFQGTGAADDSGLPNDRFFAVRPEGSVSTLKIQRTERGDSAVYLCASSFGLAGSYEQFFGPGTRLTVL.

The chain has TRBV7-2 and TRBJ1-1; 11 bases line up with TRBD1. The V gene's germline CDR1 is SGHTA and CDR2 FQGNSA. With V trimmed by 4 bases and J by 1 base, 2 bases remained unmatched. The CDR3 extends over 15 amino acids. CDR3 sequence: CASSSGQGANTEAFF. The CDR3 DNA sequence: TGTGCCAGCAGCTCCGGACAGGGGGCGAACACTGAAGCTTTCTTT.

The chain joins TRBV5-1 to TRBJ2-1; 15 positions match TRBD2. The germline V gene encodes CDR1 SGHRS and CDR2 YFSETQ. The CDR3 has 15 amino acids. J gave up 6 bases and V 3 bases, and 1 base lay outside the gene matches. CDR3 in amino acids: CASSWTSGGGNEQFF. The DNA of the CDR3 is TGCGCCAGCAGCTGGACTAGCGGGGGGGGCAATGAGCAGTTCTTC. The full variable domain, completed using reference TRBV5-1 and TRBJ2-1, is KAGVTQTPRYLIKTRGQQVTLSCSPISGHRSVSWYQQTPGQGLQFLFEYFSETQRNKGNFPGRFSGRQFSNSRSEMNVSTLELGDSALYLCASSWTSGGGNEQFFGPGTRLTVL.

V is TRBV5-6 and J is TRBJ2-3, with D tentatively TRBD1 or TRBD2 (5 bases each). CDR1 and CDR2 from the germline V gene are SGHDT and YYEEEE. The CDR3 spans 16 residues. V was pared by 3 bases and J by 2 bases, with 16 bases between. Here the CDR3 DNA reads TGTGCCAGCAGCTCTAACGGCAGGGAGATCACAGATACGCAGTATTTT. Residues: CASSSNGREITDTQYF.

The chain recombines TRBV18 with TRBJ2-5, with D tentatively TRBD1 (5 bases). Trimming left V 0 bases short and J 5 bases short, with 10 bases between. The germline gives CDR1 KGHSH, CDR2 LQKENI. CDR3 length: 14 amino acids. The CDR3 DNA reads TGTGCCAGCTCACCACCGGGGCTCTCGGAGACCCAGTACTTC. Protein: CASSPPGLSETQYF.